Shown below are 27 T cell receptor beta chains from a single sample sequenced in a study of early T cells in non-severe SARS-CoV-2 infection. TCRdb passed the 5' RACE reads through MiXCR, listing each CDR3 protein once. This table has tens of thousands of distinct CDR3 sequences, around 6% appearing once. Sequencing was performed on whole blood. These receptors were obtained from an adult who was a healthcare worker with PCR-confirmed SARS-CoV-2 infection or an uninfected control (not recorded which).

This clonotype was detected many times. This sequence joins TRBV5-6 and TRBJ1-5, with D tentatively TRBD1 (5 bases). The CDR3 is 16 residues long. V was trimmed by 4 bases and J by 5 bases, leaving 19 bases between them. Looked up from germline, CDR1 is SGHDT and CDR2 is YYEEEE. In nucleotides, the CDR3 is TGTGCCAGCAGCCGGGCCGGGCCAGGGAGGGATCAGCCCCAGCATTTT. It translates to CASSRAGPGRDQPQHF.

This clonotype was seen a few times. V is TRBV6-1 and J is TRBJ1-1; D is undetermined. The length of the CDR3 is 14 residues. Germline CDR1 is MNHNS and CDR2 is SASEGT. V was cut by 6 bases and J by 2 bases, with 13 bases left in between. CDR3 nucleotides: TGTGCCAGCAGCCGAATCGGTGGTAACACTGAAGCTTTCTTT. Protein: CASSRIGGNTEAFF.

A single count supports this clonotype. V and J are TRBV11-2 and TRBJ2-2; TRBD1 matches at 9 bases. The CDR3 has 14 amino acids. V was pared by 5 bases and J by 4 bases, with 2 bases of the junction left unmatched. Germline V CDR1 and CDR2: SGHAT, FQNNGV. The CDR3 DNA reads TGTGCCAGCAGCCCGGGACAGGGCACCGGGGAGCTGTTTTTT. It encodes CASSPGQGTGELFF.

This clonotype was seen many times. This chain uses TRBV11-2 with TRBJ2-3; D might be TRBD2 (6 bases). The CDR3 is made up of 17 amino acids. Looked up from germline, CDR1 is SGHAT and CDR2 is FQNNGV. Trimming left V 5 bases short and J 2 bases short, with 20 bases between. The CDR3 spells CASSPAFERAHTDTQYF. The CDR3 region has the DNA TGTGCCAGCAGCCCAGCATTTGAGCGGGCGCACACAGATACGCAGTATTTT.

This clonotype was observed a handful of times. The junction shows a germline mismatch at one end, possibly a read error. The genes are TRBV27 and TRBJ2-5, with unresolved D. The CDR3 runs 14 residues. The germline V gene encodes CDR1 MNHEY and CDR2 SMNVEV (reference sequence). The DNA for the CDR3 is TGTGCCAGCAGTTTATCAGGTTCCCAAGGGACCCAGTACTTC. Translated, it gives CASSLSGSQGTQYF.

There are many counts of this clonotype. The chain carries TRBV10-3 and TRBJ2-7; 7 nucleotides align to TRBD1. There are 14 residues in the CDR3. Unmatched junction bases numbered 5, after V lost 4 bases and J lost 2 bases. The germline gives CDR1 ENHRY, CDR2 SYGVKD. CDR3 loop: CAISGAGTAYEQYF. The CDR3 nucleotides read TGTGCCATCAGTGGGGCCGGGACAGCCTACGAGCAGTACTTC.

V usage is TRBV6-6 and J usage is TRBJ2-3; 8 positions agree with TRBD2. This CDR3 has 13 amino acids. Trimming removed 11 bases from V and 2 bases from J; junction bases left unmatched: 6. CDR1 is MNHNY, CDR2 SVGAGI, per germline (reference sequence). Here the CDR3 reads CAGQRGPTDTQYF. The CDR3 DNA reads TGTGCCGGTCAGCGGGGGCCCACAGATACGCAGTATTTT.

The sample holds many counts of this clonotype. The gene calls are TRBV9 and TRBJ1-6; a weak D match, TRBD1 (6 bases). In germline, CDR1 is SGDLS, CDR2 YYNGEE. The V end was cut by 0 bases, the J end by 10 bases, with 11 bases between. The CDR3 extends over 14 amino acids. The CDR3 sequence: CASSVEQGKSPLHF. CDR3 bases: TGTGCCAGCAGCGTAGAACAGGGAAAATCACCCCTCCACTTT.

The chain recombines TRBV29-1 with TRBJ2-1; 11 nucleotides line up with TRBD1. V was clipped by 8 bases and J by 8 bases; unmatched bases: 11. CDR3 length: 14 amino acids. Germline V gene sequence: CDR1 SQVTM, CDR2 ANQGSEA. The CDR3 protein is CSFRGQGASHEQFF. For the CDR3, the DNA is TGCAGCTTCCGTGGACAGGGGGCTTCGCATGAGCAGTTCTTC.

This clonotype has ten or more counts. This chain connects TRBV11-3 to TRBJ2-2; D gene uncertain. CDR1 is SGHNT, CDR2 YENEEA, per germline. V lost 0 bases and J lost 8, with 4 bases in between. The CDR3 totals 12 residues. The CDR3 loop reads CASSLDEGELFF. DNA of the CDR3: TGTGCCAGCAGCTTAGATGAGGGGGAGCTGTTTTTT.

Many counts were recorded for this clonotype. The gene calls are TRBV7-4 and TRBJ2-7; 7 bases align to TRBD1. Germline CDR1 reads SGHVT; CDR2 reads SQSDAQ. The CDR3 is made up of 17 amino acids. J lost 6 bases, V lost 5 bases, and 19 bases had no gene match. The CDR3 sequence is CASSNPRVRGLRPEQYF. In DNA, the CDR3 is TGTGCCAGCAGCAATCCTAGGGTGAGGGGGCTACGCCCCGAGCAGTACTTC. Based on the CDR3 plus reference TRBV7-4 and TRBJ2-7, the full variable domain is GAGVSQSPRYKVAKRGRDVALRCDSISGHVTLYWYRQTLGQGSEVLTYSQSDAQRDKSGRPSGRFSAERPERSVSTLKIQRTEQGDSAVYLCASSNPRVRGLRPEQYFGPGTRLTVT.

The V and J genes are TRBV15 and TRBJ1-1; the D is unclear. V lost 0 bases and J 0 bases, leaving 5 bases between the germline ends. Germline V CDR1 and CDR2: LNHNV, YYDKDF (reference sequence). The CDR3 runs 14 residues. Here the CDR3 reads CATSREQLNTEAFF. CDR3 DNA: TGTGCCACCAGCAGAGAACAACTGAACACTGAAGCTTTCTTT.

On this clonotype: Just one base apart from a much larger clone, this may be a read error. The CDR3 reads CASSVEALSTDTQYF. In nucleotides, the CDR3 is TGTGCCAGCAGCGTAGAAGCCCTTAGCACAGATACGCAGTATTTT. This chain connects TRBV9 to TRBJ2-3; D is uncertain. V lost 0 bases and J lost 0, with 8 bases in between. Per germline, CDR1 SGDLS and CDR2 YYNGEE. This CDR3 is 15 amino acids long.

This clonotype was seen many times. This rearrangement joins TRBV6-4 to TRBJ1-6, with D possibly being TRBD1 (5 bases). Germline CDR1 MRHNA, CDR2 SNTAGT. The CDR3 has 13 amino acids. The V end lost 6 bases, the J end lost 8 bases, and 11 bases lay between the germline ends. The CDR3: CASSRVWDSPLHF. CDR3 sequence (DNA): TGTGCCAGCAGCAGGGTATGGGATTCACCCCTCCACTTT.

Many counts were recorded for this clonotype. The V and J genes are TRBV29-1 and TRBJ1-3, with no clear D. CDR3 length equals 12 residues. Per the germline V gene, CDR1 is SQVTM and CDR2 is ANQGSEA. V was pared by 2 bases and J by 5 bases, with 7 bases between. This CDR3 reads CSVESYRNTIYF. In nucleotides, the CDR3 is TGCAGCGTTGAATCTTACAGAAACACCATATATTTT. Drawing the rest from reference TRBV29-1 and TRBJ1-3, the complete variable domain is SAVISQKPSRDICQRGTSLTIQCQVDSQVTMMFWYRQQPGQSLTLIATANQGSEATYESGFVIDKFPISRPNLTFSTLTVSNMSPEDSSIYLCSVESYRNTIYFGEGSWLTVV.

This clonotype was detected ten times or more. The V gene is TRBV19, the J gene TRBJ2-5; 7 nucleotides match TRBD1. V lost 6 bases and J lost 2; bases outside the gene matches: 15. The CDR3 runs 17 residues. From germline, CDR1 is LNHDA and CDR2 SQIVND (reference sequence). CDR3 protein: CASRWGLDRELQETQYF. In nucleotides, the CDR3 is TGTGCCAGTAGATGGGGTCTCGACAGGGAGTTACAAGAGACCCAGTACTTC.

This clonotype was counted at least ten times. As DNA, the CDR3 is TGTGCCTGGAGTTGGGATGGGGAGGCCCAGTACTTC. Translation gives CAWSWDGEAQYF. The V call is TRBV30, the J call TRBJ2-5; a possible D gene is TRBD2 (6 bases). V dropped 2 bases and J dropped 9 bases, with 13 bases sitting between them. The CDR3 consists of 12 residues. Germline CDR1 GTSNPN, CDR2 SVGIG (reference sequence).

The chain recombines TRBV11-2 with TRBJ1-1; D might be TRBD1 (5 bases). Trimming stripped 5 bases from V and 4 bases from J, with 14 bases between. CDR3 length: 14 residues. From germline, CDR1 is SGHAT and CDR2 FQNNGV. The CDR3 bases are TGTGCCAGCAGCGTCGTACCCGGGGGCACTGAAGCTTTCTTT. It translates to CASSVVPGGTEAFF.

This clonotype was seen at least ten times. This chain joins TRBV20-1 and TRBJ2-7, with D possibly being TRBD1 or TRBD2 (5 bases each). Per the germline V gene, CDR1 is DFQATT and CDR2 is SNEGSKA (reference sequence). V was clipped by 2 bases and J by 2 bases, with 16 bases between them. The CDR3 has 15 amino acids. CDR3 in DNA: TGCAGTGCTAGAAGAACCCCGGGACCAGCCTACGAGCAGTACTTC. This sequence encodes CSARRTPGPAYEQYF.

The CDR3 loop reads CAIPGARADTQYF. The DNA of the CDR3 is TGTGCCATCCCCGGAGCGAGGGCAGATACGCAGTATTTT. The V call is TRBV10-3, the J call TRBJ2-3, with a weak D call TRBD2 (5 bases). The V end lost 8 bases, the J end lost 4 bases, and 13 bases lay between the germline ends. Per the germline V gene, CDR1 is ENHRY and CDR2 is SYGVKD. The CDR3 has 13 residues.

The rearrangement uses TRBV12-3 or TRBV12-4 and TRBJ1-4; 7 nucleotides align to TRBD1. This CDR3 is 14 amino acids long. The trim removed 3 bases at V and 7 bases at J, leaving 5 bases unmatched. CDR3 sequence reads: CASSLLGGIEKLFF. The CDR3 nucleotides read TGTGCCAGCAGTTTGCTAGGGGGCATTGAAAAACTGTTTTTT.

Ten or more counts support this clonotype. V and J are TRBV2 and TRBJ2-6; TRBD2 might be the D (6 bases). CDR1 is SNHLY, CDR2 FYNNEI, per germline. The CDR3 loop spans 14 amino acids. V was pared by 7 bases and J by 4 bases, with 11 bases between. CDR3 bases: TGTGCCAGCACGCGGGACCTAGGGGCCAACGTCCTGACTTTC. Translation: CASTRDLGANVLTF. Filled out from reference TRBV2 and TRBJ2-6, the complete variable domain reads EPEVTQTPSHQVTQMGQEVILRCVPISNHLYFYWYRQILGQKVEFLVSFYNNEISEKSEIFDDQFSVERPDGSNFTLKIRSTKLEDSAMYFCASTRDLGANVLTFGAGSRLTVL.

This clonotype was observed at least ten times. The chain links TRBV20-1 to TRBJ2-1, with D hard to call. Germline lookup yields CDR1 DFQATT and CDR2 SNEGSKA (reference sequence). V lost 0 bases and J lost 7, with 7 bases in between. The length of the CDR3 is 12 residues. The chain's CDR3 is CSARERNNEQFF. For the CDR3, the DNA is TGCAGTGCTAGAGAACGGAATAATGAGCAGTTCTTC.

This clonotype was counted ten times or more. The chain uses TRBV15 and TRBJ1-1, with no clear D. CDR1 is LNHNV, CDR2 YYDKDF, per germline (reference sequence). The CDR3 is made up of 15 amino acids. The V and J ends lost 0 bases and 5 bases respectively, with 13 bases between them. The CDR3 loop reads CATSRDRSRETEAFF. The CDR3 bases are TGTGCCACCAGCAGAGATCGAAGCCGGGAAACTGAAGCTTTCTTT.

This clonotype was detected ten times or more. The V call is TRBV7-3, the J call TRBJ1-2; D is unresolved. With 2 bases removed from V and 1 base from J, the gap between germline ends came to 11 bases. The CDR3 consists of 15 residues. The germline V gene has CDR1 SGHTA and CDR2 FQGTGA. DNA for the CDR3: TGTGCCAGCAGCTTAGATGGGCAGAATAACTATGGCTACACCTTC. Its protein is CASSLDGQNNYGYTF.

This clonotype was seen ten or more times. The genes are TRBV18 and TRBJ2-1, with D perhaps being TRBD1 or TRBD2 (5 bases each). The CDR3 has 15 amino acids. The V end lost 8 bases, the J end lost 2 bases, and 16 bases lay between the germline ends. Germline CDR1 is KGHSH and CDR2 is LQKENI. The CDR3 loop reads CASRRWDGAYNEQFF. In DNA form, the CDR3 reads TGTGCCAGCCGGCGCTGGGACGGCGCCTACAATGAGCAGTTCTTC.

There are a few counts of this clonotype. The chain carries TRBV5-1 and TRBJ2-5; D is perhaps TRBD1 or TRBD2 (5 bases each). The CDR3 length is 14 residues. Germline CDR1 reads SGHRS; CDR2 reads YFSETQ. Trimming shortened V by 4 bases and J by 3 bases, and 13 bases separated the two germline ends. CDR3 DNA sequence: TGCGCCAGCAGCGTAACCGGGGCCAAAGAGACCCAGTACTTC. It is translated as CASSVTGAKETQYF. Filled out from reference TRBV5-1 and TRBJ2-5, the complete variable domain reads KAGVTQTPRYLIKTRGQQVTLSCSPISGHRSVSWYQQTPGQGLQFLFEYFSETQRNKGNFPGRFSGRQFSNSRSEMNVSTLELGDSALYLCASSVTGAKETQYFGPGTRLLVL.